This is a list of T cell receptor beta chains from one sample in a study of CD8+ T cells in alopecia areata. Profiling relied on immunoSEQ multiplex PCR, and the TCRdb table lists in-frame clones only, not all of them. The table lists approximately 98,000 clones, 45% to 60% of them singletons. Material: NKG2D-low CD8+ T cells sorted from blood. These receptors all stem from a human donor with alopecia areata. The CDR3 runs from the conserved cysteine through the conserved F or W. A D gene is named only where the DNA matches it firmly. Only part of the rows carry a size: once, few, many, or a class if the clone is expanded.

TRBV25-1	TRBJ1-1	.	.	TGTGCCAGCAGTGAATATATGGAAGTGGCCGAAGCTTTCTTT	CASSEYMEVAEAFF
TRBV7-9	TRBJ2-4	few	.	TGTGCCAGCAGCTTAGCAGTAGGACAAGCAGCCAAAAACATTCAGTACTTC	CASSLAVGQAAKNIQYF
TRBV15	TRBJ2-2	.	.	TGTGCCACCAGCAGGGGGCGAACCGGGGAGCTGTTTTTT	CATSRGRTGELFF
TRBV9	TRBJ2-7	.	TRBD2	TGTGCCAGCAGCGCTACTAGCGCCTCCGTGGGGGAGCAGTACTTC	CASSATSASVGEQYF
TRBV4-1	TRBJ2-3	.	TRBD2	TGCGCCAGCAGCCAAGGGGCGGGGGGAACAGATACGCAGTATTTT	CASSQGAGGTDTQYF
TRBV6-6	TRBJ2-7	.	.	TGTGCCAGCAGCGGGACGAAGGGAACTTACGAGCAGTACTTC	CASSGTKGTYEQYF
TRBV18	TRBJ2-1	.	TRBD2	TGTGCCAGCTCACCAACTGGGTTGGGACTAGCGCCCAACAATGAGCAGTTCTTC	CASSPTGLGLAPNNEQFF
TRBV29-1	TRBJ2-2	few	.	TGCAGCGTCACAGGTTACGGGGAGCTGTTTTTT	CSVTGYGELFF
TRBV9	TRBJ2-7	.	TRBD1	TGTGCCAGCAGCGAGAACAGGGACAGGGTAGGATACGAGCAGTACTTC	CASSENRDRVGYEQYF
TRBV14	TRBJ2-1	.	.	TGTGCCAGCAGCTACCGTCCAAATTGGGGCAATGAGCAGTTCTTC	CASSYRPNWGNEQFF
TRBV2	TRBJ1-5	once	TRBD1	TGTGCCAGCAGGGAATACAGGGGGCGTCAGCCCCAGCATTTT	CASREYRGRQPQHF
TRBV28	TRBJ2-5	.	TRBD1	TGTGCCACCTCTTCTGGTCGGGACAGCCTGTACCAAGAGACCCAGTACTTC	CATSSGRDSLYQETQYF
TRBV9	TRBJ2-1	.	TRBD2	TGTGCCAGCAGCGCTGGGACTAGCGGGGACTATAGCTCCTACAATGAGCAGTTCTTC	CASSAGTSGDYSSYNEQFF
TRBV4-1	TRBJ1-1	.	.	TGCGCCAGCAGCCCGCTCGGACCGAGCTCAATGAACACTGAAGCTTTCTTT	CASSPLGPSSMNTEAFF
TRBV7-9	TRBJ2-1	.	.	TGTGCCAGCAGTCCGATTTCCAATGAGCAGTTCTTC	CASSPISNEQFF
TRBV6-6	TRBJ1-2	once	.	TGTGCCAGCAGGACGGGGTATGGCTACACCTTC	CASRTGYGYTF
TRBV28	TRBJ2-1	few	.	TGTGCCAGCAAGGACAATGAGCAGTTCTTC	CASKDNEQFF
TRBV19	TRBJ2-7	few	.	TGTGCCAGTAAACCGGACGGCTCCTACGAGCAGTACTTC	CASKPDGSYEQYF
TRBV2	TRBJ2-7	.	TRBD2	TGTGCCAGCAGTCCACTAGGCGGGAGTTCCGAGCAGTACTTC	CASSPLGGSSEQYF
TRBV9	TRBJ2-5	.	TRBD2	TGTGCCAGCTCGACGCTAGCGGGAGCGGGCGAGACCCAGTACTTC	CASSTLAGAGETQYF
TRBV18	TRBJ2-1	.	.	TGTGCCAGCTCACCGCCGGGGCCCGAGTACAATGAGCAGTTCTTC	CASSPPGPEYNEQFF
TRBV7-9	TRBJ2-7	.	.	TGTGCCAGCAGCTCCGGGAGCTCCTACGAGCAGTACTTC	CASSSGSSYEQYF
TRBV9	TRBJ2-1	.	TRBD2	TGTGCCAGCAGCCCCCGGGGGGGAGTCCCGGGACTAGCGGGAGAGGTCTACAATGAGCAGTTCTTC	CASSPRGGVPGLAGEVYNEQFF
TRBV19	TRBJ1-5	.	.	TGTGCCAGTAGTATAAGTTCGACAGCCAATCAGCCCCAGCATTTT	CASSISSTANQPQHF
TRBV5-6	TRBJ2-1	.	TRBD2	TGTGCCAGCAGGACAGCGGGAGTCTACAATGAGCAGTTCTTC	CASRTAGVYNEQFF
TRBV28	TRBJ2-2	.	TRBD2	TGTGCCAGCAGTCTGGGACTAGCCGGGGAGCTGTTTTTT	CASSLGLAGELFF
TRBV28	TRBJ1-1	.	.	TGTGCCAGCAGTCTGGACACTGAAGCTTTCTTT	CASSLDTEAFF
TRBV6-6	TRBJ2-5	many	TRBD2	TGTGCCAGCAGTGGACTAGCGGGAGGGCCCCAAGAGACCCAGTACTTC	CASSGLAGGPQETQYF
TRBV5-5	TRBJ2-7	.	TRBD2	TGTGCCAGCGGACTAGCCTACGAGCAGTACTTC	CASGLAYEQYF
TRBV5-1	TRBJ2-7	.	.	TGCGCCAGCAGCTTGGCCTCAGGGGCCAGCTACGAGCAGTACTTC	CASSLASGASYEQYF
TRBV2	TRBJ2-2	.	.	TGTGCCAGCAGTGAAGATGGGACGTTGACACCCGGGGAGCTGTTTTTT	CASSEDGTLTPGELFF
TRBV5-6	TRBJ2-3	.	.	TGTGCCAGCAGATGGGGGTCGTCGGATACGCAGTATTTT	CASRWGSSDTQYF
TRBV27	TRBJ2-7	.	.	TGTGCCAGCAGTTTAACCGTTTCTTGGACAGAGCAGTACTTC	CASSLTVSWTEQYF
TRBV19	TRBJ1-3	few	.	TGTGCCAGTAGCCCCCAAAGGCTCGACTCTGGAAACACCATATATTTT	CASSPQRLDSGNTIYF
TRBV5-1	TRBJ2-7	.	.	TGCGCCAGCAGCTTAGGAGTGGCCTACGAGCAGTACTTC	CASSLGVAYEQYF
TRBV11-3	TRBJ2-5	.	.	TGTGCCAGCAGCACCTTAAACGGGGAGACCCAGTACTTC	CASSTLNGETQYF
TRBV19	TRBJ2-3	many	.	TGTGCCAGTAAGGCAGCCCCTACGATCACAGATACGCAGTATTTT	CASKAAPTITDTQYF
TRBV13	TRBJ2-1	.	TRBD2	TGTGCCAGCAGCTTAGGGGGTAGCGGGGGCTACAATGAGCAGTTCTTC	CASSLGGSGGYNEQFF
TRBV28	TRBJ2-7	.	.	TGTGCCAGCAGAGAGAGGGACCGTCCCTACGAGCAGTACTTC	CASRERDRPYEQYF
TRBV4-1	TRBJ2-7	.	TRBD1	TGCGCCAGCAGCAGTGGGCCGGGACAGGGTCCCTACGAGCAGTACTTC	CASSSGPGQGPYEQYF
TRBV28	TRBJ2-7	few	.	TGTGCCAGCAGTACCGCAGGAGCCTACGAGCAGTACTTC	CASSTAGAYEQYF
TRBV15	TRBJ2-7	.	.	TGTGCCACCAGCAGAGAGGGCTACGAGCAGTACTTC	CATSREGYEQYF
TRBV9	TRBJ2-1	.	.	TGTGCCAGCAGTGAGAGGTGGGGTGAGCAGTTCTTC	CASSERWGEQFF
TRBV12-5	TRBJ2-1	.	.	TGTGCTAGTGGTCTTGTCCTAGGCAATGAGCAGTTCTTC	CASGLVLGNEQFF
TRBV10-3	TRBJ2-7	few	.	TGTGCCATCAGTGAGTCGGACGCCTACGAGCAGTACTTC	CAISESDAYEQYF
TRBV29-1	TRBJ2-1	few	TRBD1	TGCAGCGTTGAGCCCCAGGACAGGGGGGCGATCAATGAGCAGTTCTTC	CSVEPQDRGAINEQFF
TRBV5-1	TRBJ2-7	.	TRBD2	TGCGCCAGCAGCCTAGCGGGAGTTACCTACGAGCAGTACTTC	CASSLAGVTYEQYF
TRBV7-9	TRBJ1-2	.	.	TGTGCCAGCAGCTTAGACAGTAACTATGGCTACACCTTC	CASSLDSNYGYTF
TRBV28	TRBJ1-1	.	.	TGTGCCAGCAGTTTGTGGCTGCGAGACGAAGCTTTCTTT	CASSLWLRDEAFF
TRBV13	TRBJ2-1	.	.	TGTGCCAGCAGCCCTCGGACCAGCAATGAGCAGTTCTTC	CASSPRTSNEQFF
TRBV7-9	TRBJ2-1	.	TRBD2	TGTGCCAGCAGCGCGACCGGGACTAGCCCATACAATGAGCAGTTCTTC	CASSATGTSPYNEQFF
TRBV4-1	TRBJ1-5	.	.	TGCGCCAGCAGCCAAGATCCTGGGGCCAGTCAGCCCCAGCATTTT	CASSQDPGASQPQHF
TRBV5-1	TRBJ2-7	.	TRBD2	TGCGCCAGCAGCTCCGCTAGCGGGGCATACGAGCAGTACTTC	CASSSASGAYEQYF
TRBV5-1	TRBJ2-7	.	.	TGCGCCAGCAGCTTGGCAGGGGGGCCCTCCTACGAGCAGTACTTC	CASSLAGGPSYEQYF
TRBV9	TRBJ1-4	few	.	TGTGCCAGCAGCGTCGGACAGTCGACAACTAATGAAAAACTGTTTTTT	CASSVGQSTTNEKLFF
TRBV14	TRBJ1-4	.	TRBD1	TGTGCCAGCAGCCAAGGGAGACAGGGAAGGAGTGAAAAACTGTTTTTT	CASSQGRQGRSEKLFF
TRBV2	TRBJ2-7	.	TRBD2	TGTGCCATCCATAGCGGGAGCGGGTACGAGCAGTACTTC	CAIHSGSGYEQYF
TRBV7-9	TRBJ2-3	.	TRBD1	TGTGCCAGCAGCTTAAGGGACAGGGTGACAGATACGCAGTATTTT	CASSLRDRVTDTQYF
TRBV30	TRBJ2-1	.	.	TGTGCCTGGAGTGTAAGCGGAAATGAGCAGTTCTTC	CAWSVSGNEQFF
TRBV29-1	TRBJ1-3	few	.	TGCAGCGTCCGGTGGCGAAACACCATATATTTT	CSVRWRNTIYF